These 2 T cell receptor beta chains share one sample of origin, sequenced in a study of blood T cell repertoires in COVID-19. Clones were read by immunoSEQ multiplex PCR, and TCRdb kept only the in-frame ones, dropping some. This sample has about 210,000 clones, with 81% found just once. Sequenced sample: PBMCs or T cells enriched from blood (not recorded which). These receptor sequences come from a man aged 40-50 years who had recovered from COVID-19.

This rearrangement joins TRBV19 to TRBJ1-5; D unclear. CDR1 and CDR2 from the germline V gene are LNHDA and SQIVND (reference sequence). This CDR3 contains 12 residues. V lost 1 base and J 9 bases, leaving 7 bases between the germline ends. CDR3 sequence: CASSIVSRPQHF. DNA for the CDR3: TGTGCCAGTAGTATAGTATCCCGGCCCCAGCATTTT.

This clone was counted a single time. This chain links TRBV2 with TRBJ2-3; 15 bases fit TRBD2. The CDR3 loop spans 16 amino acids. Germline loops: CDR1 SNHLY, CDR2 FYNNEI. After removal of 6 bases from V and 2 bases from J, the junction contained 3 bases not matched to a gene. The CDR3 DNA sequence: TGTGCCAGCAGCAGGACTAGCGGGGGGGCCACAGATACGCAGTATTTT. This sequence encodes CASSRTSGGATDTQYF.